The 7 T cell receptor beta chains presented below share a single source sample, sequenced in a study of T cells after posttransplantation cyclophosphamide. Profiled with immunoSEQ multiplex PCR; TCRdb holds only in-frame clones, not every one. The profile covers tens of thousands of clones, none occurring a single time. Sequenced: PBMCs. The receptors stem from a man aged 50-60 years in good health, CMV-negative, and a related stem cell transplant donor.

This clone came up many times. The chain carries TRBV7-9 and TRBJ2-7; weak D call: TRBD2 (5 bases). Germline CDR1 SEHNR, CDR2 FQNEAQ (reference sequence). V was cut by 6 bases and J by 0 bases, with 9 bases left in between. This CDR3 contains 13 residues. CDR3 DNA: TGTGCCAGCAGACTAGTGGCCTCCTACGAGCAGTACTTC. It codes for CASRLVASYEQYF.

There are many counts of this clone. This rearrangement joins TRBV27 to TRBJ2-1, with TRBD2 matching over 10 bases. Losses at the gene ends were 4 bases for V and 3 bases for J; bases not matched to a gene: 3. The CDR3 is 15 amino acids. Per germline, CDR1 MNHEY and CDR2 SMNVEV (reference sequence). CDR3 in amino acids: CASSSVAGGYNEQFF. In DNA, the CDR3 is TGTGCCAGCAGTTCTGTAGCGGGAGGCTACAATGAGCAGTTCTTC.

This rearrangement joins TRBV5-1 to TRBJ2-5; D unresolved. The end of the DNA aligns better with TRBJ2-7, so the J call may be wrong. The CDR3 contains 13 residues. In germline, CDR1 is SGHRS, CDR2 YFSETQ. CDR3 DNA: TGCGCCAGCAGCTTAAGACAATCCTACGAGCAGTACTTC. It is translated as CASSLRQSYEQYF.

The chain combines TRBV7-8 with TRBJ2-3, with D unresolved. The germline CDR1 and CDR2 sequences are SGHVS and FQNEAQ. The CDR3 runs to 14 residues. Trimming cost V 4 bases and J 2 bases, with 10 bases left between them. The CDR3 loop reads CASSSTFITDTQYF. The DNA of the CDR3 is TGTGCCAGCAGCTCTACGTTTATCACAGATACGCAGTATTTT.

Many counts were recorded for this clone. This sequence joins TRBV4-1 and TRBJ2-7; D may be TRBD1 (6 bases). CDR3 length equals 15 residues. V lost 4 bases, J lost 2 bases, and 15 bases lay in between. Germline CDR1 MGHRA, CDR2 YSYEKL. CDR3 in amino acids: CASSRNRDTTYEQYF. The CDR3 nucleotides are TGCGCCAGCAGCCGAAACCGGGACACCACCTACGAGCAGTACTTC.

This clone appeared a few times. The genes are TRBV19 and TRBJ1-2; the D gene is possibly TRBD1 (6 bases). CDR3 length: 16 residues. Germline V lookup: CDR1 LNHDA, CDR2 SQIVND (reference sequence). The V and J ends lost 3 bases and 7 bases respectively, with 21 bases between them. CDR3 in amino acids: CASSMFPSPGVTGYTF. DNA for the CDR3: TGTGCCAGTAGTATGTTTCCCTCCCCAGGGGTTACTGGCTACACCTTC.

This clone was detected many times. The V and J genes are TRBV10-2 and TRBJ2-1; 11 positions match TRBD2. The CDR3 covers 16 residues. The J segment lost 1 base and the V segment lost 6 bases, leaving 5 bases of the junction unmatched. Per germline, CDR1 WSHSY and CDR2 SAAADI. CDR3 sequence (DNA): TGCGCCAGCAGAGACCTAGCGGGAGGATCCTACAATGAGCAGTTCTTC. Its translation is CASRDLAGGSYNEQFF.